Here is one T cell receptor beta chain with its context. Expressed TCRB transcripts were sequenced because the entire RNA isolate underwent reverse transcription. Some clones are missing from TCRdb's copy, which holds only in-frame ones; the method was immunoSEQ multiplex PCR. Of more than 350,000 clones listed, around 10% were seen once; the top ten hold approximately 0.05%. This sample is drawn from a study of beta chain features in type 1 diabetes. Germline-derived CDR1 and CDR2 are GTSNPN and SVGIG (reference sequence). The CDR3 runs to 13 residues. V gave up 2 bases and J gave up 8 bases, with 12 bases separating them.

Sequencing used naive CD4+ T cells from blood. This clonotype was sampled from a woman between 18 and 29 years old in good health. This rearrangement joins TRBV30 to TRBJ1-4; perhaps TRBD1 as D (6 bases). CDR3 DNA sequence: TGTGCCTGGAGTAAACAGGGAAACGAAAAACTGTTTTTT. Translated, it gives CAWSKQGNEKLFF. Together with reference TRBV30 and TRBJ1-4, the CDR3 gives the full variable domain: SQTIHQWPATLVQPVGSPLSLECTVEGTSNPNLYWYRQAAGRGLQLLFYSVGIGQISSEVPQNLSASRPQDRQFILSSKKLLLSDSGFYLCAWSKQGNEKLFFGSGTQLSVL.